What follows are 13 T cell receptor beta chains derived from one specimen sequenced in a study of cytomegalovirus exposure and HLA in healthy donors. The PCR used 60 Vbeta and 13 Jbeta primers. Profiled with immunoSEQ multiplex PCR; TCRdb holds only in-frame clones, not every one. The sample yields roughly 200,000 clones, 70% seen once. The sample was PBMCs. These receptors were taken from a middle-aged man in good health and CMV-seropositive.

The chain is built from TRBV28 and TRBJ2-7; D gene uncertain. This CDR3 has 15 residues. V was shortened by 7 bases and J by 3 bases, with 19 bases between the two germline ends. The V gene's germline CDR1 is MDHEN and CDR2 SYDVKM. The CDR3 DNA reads TGTGCCAGCATATCCGGGTCGTGGAGCCACTACGAGCAGTACTTC. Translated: CASISGSWSHYEQYF.

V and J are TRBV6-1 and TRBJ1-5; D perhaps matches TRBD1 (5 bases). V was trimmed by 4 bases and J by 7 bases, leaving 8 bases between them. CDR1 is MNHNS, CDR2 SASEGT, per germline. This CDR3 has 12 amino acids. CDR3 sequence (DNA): TGTGCCAGCAGTGCAGGGTACCAGCCCCAGCATTTT. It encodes CASSAGYQPQHF.

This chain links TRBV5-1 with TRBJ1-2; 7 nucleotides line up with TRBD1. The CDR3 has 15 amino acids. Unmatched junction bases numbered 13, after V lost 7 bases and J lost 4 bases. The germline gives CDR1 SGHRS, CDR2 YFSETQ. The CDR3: CASFKRGKGAYGYTF. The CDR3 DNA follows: TGCGCCAGCTTTAAGAGGGGGAAGGGGGCCTATGGCTACACCTTC.

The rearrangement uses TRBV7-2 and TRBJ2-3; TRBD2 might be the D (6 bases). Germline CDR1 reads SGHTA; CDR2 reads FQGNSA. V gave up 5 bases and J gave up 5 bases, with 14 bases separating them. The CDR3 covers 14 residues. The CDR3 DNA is TGTGCCAGCAGCCTCAGTTGGGAGGTAGATACGCAGTATTTT. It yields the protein CASSLSWEVDTQYF.

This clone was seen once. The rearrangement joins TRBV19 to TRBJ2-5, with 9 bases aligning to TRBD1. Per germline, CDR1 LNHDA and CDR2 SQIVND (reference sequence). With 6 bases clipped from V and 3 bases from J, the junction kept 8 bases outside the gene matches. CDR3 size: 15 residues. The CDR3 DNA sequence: TGTGCCAGTAGCGGGACGGGACAGGGCGAAGAGACCCAGTACTTC. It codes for CASSGTGQGEETQYF.

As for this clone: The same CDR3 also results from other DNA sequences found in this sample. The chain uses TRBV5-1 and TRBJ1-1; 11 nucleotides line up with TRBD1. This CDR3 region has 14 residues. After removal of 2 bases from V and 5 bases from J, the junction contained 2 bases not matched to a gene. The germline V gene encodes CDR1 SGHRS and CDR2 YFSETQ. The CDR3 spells CASSFGTGGTEAFF. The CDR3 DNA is TGCGCCAGCAGCTTCGGGACAGGGGGAACTGAAGCTTTCTTT. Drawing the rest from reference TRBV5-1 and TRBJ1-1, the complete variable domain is KAGVTQTPRYLIKTRGQQVTLSCSPISGHRSVSWYQQTPGQGLQFLFEYFSETQRNKGNFPGRFSGRQFSNSRSEMNVSTLELGDSALYLCASSFGTGGTEAFFGQGTRLTVV.

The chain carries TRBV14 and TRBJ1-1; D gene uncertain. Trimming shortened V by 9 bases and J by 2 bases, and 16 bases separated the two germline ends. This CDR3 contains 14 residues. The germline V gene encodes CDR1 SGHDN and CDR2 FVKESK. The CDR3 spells CARPPVGGNTEAFF. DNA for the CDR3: TGTGCCAGACCCCCTGTAGGCGGTAACACTGAAGCTTTCTTT.

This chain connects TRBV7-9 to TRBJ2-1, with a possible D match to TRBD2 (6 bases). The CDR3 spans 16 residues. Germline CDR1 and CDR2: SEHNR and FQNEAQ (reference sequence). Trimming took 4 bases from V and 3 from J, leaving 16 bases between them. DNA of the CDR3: TGTGCCAGCAGCTCCCGAACCGGGGGTATCTACAATGAGCAGTTCTTC. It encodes CASSSRTGGIYNEQFF.

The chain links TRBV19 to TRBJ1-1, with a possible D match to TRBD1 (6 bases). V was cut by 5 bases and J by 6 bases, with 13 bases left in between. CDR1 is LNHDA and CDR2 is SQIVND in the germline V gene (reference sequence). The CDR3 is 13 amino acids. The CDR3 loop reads CASSFGQTAEAFF. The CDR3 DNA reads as TGTGCCAGTAGTTTTGGACAGACAGCTGAAGCTTTCTTT.

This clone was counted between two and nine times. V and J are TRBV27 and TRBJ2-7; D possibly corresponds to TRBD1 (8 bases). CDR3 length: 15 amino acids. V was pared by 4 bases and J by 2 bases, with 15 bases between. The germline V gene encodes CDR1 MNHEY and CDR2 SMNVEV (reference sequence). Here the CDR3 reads CASSWGTGGAYEQYF. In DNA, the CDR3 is TGTGCCAGCAGTTGGGGCACAGGGGGGGCCTACGAGCAGTACTTC.

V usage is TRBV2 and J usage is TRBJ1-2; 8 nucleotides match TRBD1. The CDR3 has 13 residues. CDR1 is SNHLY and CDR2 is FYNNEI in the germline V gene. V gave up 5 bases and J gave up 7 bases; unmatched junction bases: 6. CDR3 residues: CASSTRQGFGYTF. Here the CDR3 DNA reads TGTGCCAGCAGTACCCGACAGGGGTTTGGCTACACCTTC. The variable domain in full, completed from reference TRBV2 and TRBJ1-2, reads EPEVTQTPSHQVTQMGQEVILRCVPISNHLYFYWYRQILGQKVEFLVSFYNNEISEKSEIFDDQFSVERPDGSNFTLKIRSTKLEDSAMYFCASSTRQGFGYTFGSGTRLTVV.

This chain's CDR3 is CATRGGRDYNEQFF. CDR3 nucleotides: TGTGCCACTAGGGGGGGGAGGGACTACAATGAGCAGTTCTTC. The rearrangement joins TRBV6-5 to TRBJ2-1; D might be TRBD2 (7 bases). This CDR3 spans 14 amino acids. V lost 10 bases, J lost 3 bases, and 16 bases lay in between. Germline assignment: CDR1 MNHEY and CDR2 SVGAGI.

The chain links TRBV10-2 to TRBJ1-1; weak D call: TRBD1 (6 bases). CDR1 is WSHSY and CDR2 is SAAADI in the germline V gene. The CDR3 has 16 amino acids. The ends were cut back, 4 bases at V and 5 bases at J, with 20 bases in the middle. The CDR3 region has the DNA TGCGCCAGCAGTGCGACAGGTACTTTACTGGAGACTGAAGCTTTCTTT. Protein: CASSATGTLLETEAFF.